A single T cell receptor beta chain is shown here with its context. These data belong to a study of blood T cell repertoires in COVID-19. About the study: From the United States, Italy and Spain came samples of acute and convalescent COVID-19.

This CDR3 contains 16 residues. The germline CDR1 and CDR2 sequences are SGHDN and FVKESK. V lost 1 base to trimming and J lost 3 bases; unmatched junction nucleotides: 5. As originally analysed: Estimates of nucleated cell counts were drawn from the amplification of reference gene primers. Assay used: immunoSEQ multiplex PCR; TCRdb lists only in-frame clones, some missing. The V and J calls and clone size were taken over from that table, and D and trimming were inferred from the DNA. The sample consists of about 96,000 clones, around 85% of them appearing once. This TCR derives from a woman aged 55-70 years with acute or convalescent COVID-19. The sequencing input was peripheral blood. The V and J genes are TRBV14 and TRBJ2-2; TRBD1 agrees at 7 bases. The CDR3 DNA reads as TGTGCCAGCAGCCAAGGTTGGGGACAGTACACCGGGGAGCTGTTTTTT. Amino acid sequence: CASSQGWGQYTGELFF. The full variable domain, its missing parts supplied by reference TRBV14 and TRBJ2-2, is EAGVTQFPSHSVIEKGQTVTLRCDPISGHDNLYWYRRVMGKEIKFLLHFVKESKQDESGMPNNRFLAERTGGTYSTLKVQPAELEDSGVYFCASSQGWGQYTGELFFGEGSRLTVL.